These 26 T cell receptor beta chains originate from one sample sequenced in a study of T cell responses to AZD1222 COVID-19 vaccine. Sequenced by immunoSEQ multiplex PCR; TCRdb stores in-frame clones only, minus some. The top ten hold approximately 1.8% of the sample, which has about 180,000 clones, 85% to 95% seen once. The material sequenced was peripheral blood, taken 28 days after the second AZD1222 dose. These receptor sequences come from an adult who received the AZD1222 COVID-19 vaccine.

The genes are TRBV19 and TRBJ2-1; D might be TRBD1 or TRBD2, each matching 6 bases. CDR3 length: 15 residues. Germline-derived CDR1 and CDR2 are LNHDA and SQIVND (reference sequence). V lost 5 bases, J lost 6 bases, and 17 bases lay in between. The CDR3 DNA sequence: TGTGCCAGTAGTCCCGGTGGAGGGGGAGGCAATGAGCAGTTCTTC. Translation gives CASSPGGGGGNEQFF.

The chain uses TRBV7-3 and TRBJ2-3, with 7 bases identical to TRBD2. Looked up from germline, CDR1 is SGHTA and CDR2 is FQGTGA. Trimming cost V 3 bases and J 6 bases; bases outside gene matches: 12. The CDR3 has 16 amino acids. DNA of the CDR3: TGTGCCAGCAGCTTGATCGGGGTGGATAGCGGGGATACGCAGTATTTT. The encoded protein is CASSLIGVDSGDTQYF.

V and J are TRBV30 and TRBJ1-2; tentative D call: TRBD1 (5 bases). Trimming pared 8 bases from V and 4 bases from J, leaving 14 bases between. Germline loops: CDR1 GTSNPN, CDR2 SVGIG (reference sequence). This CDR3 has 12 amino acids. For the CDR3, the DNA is TGTGCCGAAACCGGGGCAGCCTATGGCTACACCTTC. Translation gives CAETGAAYGYTF.

The CDR3 DNA is TGTGCCAGCAGTTTTACGGGAAATCAGCCCCAGCATTTT. Translating it yields CASSFTGNQPQHF. V gene TRBV28 combines with J gene TRBJ1-5; D gene ambiguous. This CDR3 is 13 amino acids long. V shed 3 bases and J shed 4 bases, with 7 bases lying between them. Germline V gene lookup returns CDR1 MDHEN and CDR2 SYDVKM.

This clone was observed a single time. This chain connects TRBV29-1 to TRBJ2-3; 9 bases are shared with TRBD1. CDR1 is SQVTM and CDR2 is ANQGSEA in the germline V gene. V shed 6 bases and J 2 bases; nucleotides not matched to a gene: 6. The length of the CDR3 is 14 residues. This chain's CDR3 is CSVPGTGFTDTQYF. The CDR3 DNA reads TGCAGCGTACCCGGGACAGGGTTCACAGATACGCAGTATTTT.

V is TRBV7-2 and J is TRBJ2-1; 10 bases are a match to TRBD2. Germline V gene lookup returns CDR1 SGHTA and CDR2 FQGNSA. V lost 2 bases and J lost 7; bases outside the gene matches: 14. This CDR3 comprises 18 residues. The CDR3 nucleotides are TGTGCCAGCAGCTTATGGGCGGCTAGCGGGAGTTTTTGGAATGAGCAGTTCTTC. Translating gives CASSLWAASGSFWNEQFF.

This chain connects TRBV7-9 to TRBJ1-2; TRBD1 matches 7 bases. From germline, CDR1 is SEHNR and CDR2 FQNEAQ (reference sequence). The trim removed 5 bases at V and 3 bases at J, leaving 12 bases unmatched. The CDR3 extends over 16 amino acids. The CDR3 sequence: CASSPNFPQGDYGYTF. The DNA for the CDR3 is TGTGCCAGCAGCCCAAATTTCCCCCAGGGGGACTATGGCTACACCTTC.

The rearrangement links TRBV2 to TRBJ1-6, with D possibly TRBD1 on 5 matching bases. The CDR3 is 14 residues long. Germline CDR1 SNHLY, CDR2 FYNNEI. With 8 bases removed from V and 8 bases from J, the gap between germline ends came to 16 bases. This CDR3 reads CASLAQGVYSPLHF. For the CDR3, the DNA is TGTGCCAGCCTTGCGCAGGGTGTATATTCACCCCTCCACTTT.

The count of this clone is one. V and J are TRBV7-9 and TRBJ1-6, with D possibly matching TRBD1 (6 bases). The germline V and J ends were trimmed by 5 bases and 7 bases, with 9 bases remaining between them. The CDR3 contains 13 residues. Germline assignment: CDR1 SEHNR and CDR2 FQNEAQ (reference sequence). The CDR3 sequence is CASSRQENSPLHF. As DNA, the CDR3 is TGTGCCAGCAGCCGACAGGAGAATTCACCCCTCCACTTT.

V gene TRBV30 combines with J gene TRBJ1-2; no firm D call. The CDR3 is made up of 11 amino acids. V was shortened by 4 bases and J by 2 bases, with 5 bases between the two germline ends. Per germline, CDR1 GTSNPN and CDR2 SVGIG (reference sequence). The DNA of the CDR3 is TGTGCCTGGACAGAAAACTATGGCTACACCTTC. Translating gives CAWTENYGYTF.

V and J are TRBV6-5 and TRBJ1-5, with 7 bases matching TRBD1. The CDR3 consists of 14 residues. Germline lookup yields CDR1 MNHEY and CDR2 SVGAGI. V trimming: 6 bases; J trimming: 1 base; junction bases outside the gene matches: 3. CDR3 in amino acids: CASRSGGSNQPQHF. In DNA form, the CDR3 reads TGTGCCAGCAGGTCAGGGGGGAGCAATCAGCCCCAGCATTTT.

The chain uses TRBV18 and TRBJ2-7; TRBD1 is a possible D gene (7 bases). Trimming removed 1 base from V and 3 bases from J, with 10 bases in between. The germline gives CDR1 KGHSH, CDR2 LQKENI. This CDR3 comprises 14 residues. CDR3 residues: CASSPRGDSYEQYF. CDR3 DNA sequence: TGTGCCAGCTCACCACGGGGGGACAGCTACGAGCAGTACTTC.

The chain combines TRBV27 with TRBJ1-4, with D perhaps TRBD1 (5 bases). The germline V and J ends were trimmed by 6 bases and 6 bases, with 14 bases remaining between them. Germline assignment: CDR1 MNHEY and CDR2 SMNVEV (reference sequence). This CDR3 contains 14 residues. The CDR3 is CASSLRQRDEKLFF. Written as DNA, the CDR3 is TGTGCCAGCAGCCTGAGACAGAGGGATGAAAAACTGTTTTTT.

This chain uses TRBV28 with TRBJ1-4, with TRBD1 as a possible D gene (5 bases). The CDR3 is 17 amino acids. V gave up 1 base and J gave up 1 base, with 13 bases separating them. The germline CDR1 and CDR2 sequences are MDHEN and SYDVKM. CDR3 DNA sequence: TGTGCCAGCAGTTTATATGGGGGGTTGGGAACTAATGAAAAACTGTTTTTT. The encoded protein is CASSLYGGLGTNEKLFF.

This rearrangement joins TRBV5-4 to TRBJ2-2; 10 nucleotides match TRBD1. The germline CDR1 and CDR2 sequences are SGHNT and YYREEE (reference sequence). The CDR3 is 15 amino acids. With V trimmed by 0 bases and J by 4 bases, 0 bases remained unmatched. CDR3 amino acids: CASSLGQGATGELFF. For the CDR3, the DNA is TGTGCCAGCAGCTTGGGACAGGGGGCCACCGGGGAGCTGTTTTTT. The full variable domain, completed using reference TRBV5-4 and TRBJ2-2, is ETGVTQSPTHLIKTRGQQVTLRCSSQSGHNTVSWYQQALGQGPQFIFQYYREEENGRGNFPPRFSGLQFPNYSSELNVNALELDDSALYLCASSLGQGATGELFFGEGSRLTVL.

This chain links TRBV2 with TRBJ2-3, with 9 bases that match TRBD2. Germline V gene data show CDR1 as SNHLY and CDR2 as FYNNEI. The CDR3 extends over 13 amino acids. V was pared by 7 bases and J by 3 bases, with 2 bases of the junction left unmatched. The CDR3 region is CASTLAGTDTQYF. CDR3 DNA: TGTGCCAGCACCCTAGCGGGGACAGATACGCAGTATTTT.

CDR3 DNA: TGTGCCAGCAGTGGAAGTAGCGGGAGATACGTTGAGCAGTTCTTC. Translation gives CASSGSSGRYVEQFF. The V and J genes are TRBV2 and TRBJ2-1; 9 bases align to TRBD2. Germline trimming cut 4 bases from V and 9 bases from J; bases unmatched to any gene: 10. Germline V CDR1 and CDR2: SNHLY, FYNNEI. CDR3 size: 15 residues.

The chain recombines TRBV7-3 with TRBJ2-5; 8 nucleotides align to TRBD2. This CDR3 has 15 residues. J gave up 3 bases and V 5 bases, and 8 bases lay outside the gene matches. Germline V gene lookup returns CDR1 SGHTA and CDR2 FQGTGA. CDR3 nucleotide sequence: TGTGCCAGCAGCCCCTTGGGTAGCGGGGAAGAGACCCAGTACTTC. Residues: CASSPLGSGEETQYF.

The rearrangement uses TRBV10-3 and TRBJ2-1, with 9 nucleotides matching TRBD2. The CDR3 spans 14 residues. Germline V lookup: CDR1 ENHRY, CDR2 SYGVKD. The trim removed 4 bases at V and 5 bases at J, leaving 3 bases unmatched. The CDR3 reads CAISGSGGNNEQFF. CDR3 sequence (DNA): TGTGCCATCAGTGGTAGCGGGGGAAACAATGAGCAGTTCTTC.

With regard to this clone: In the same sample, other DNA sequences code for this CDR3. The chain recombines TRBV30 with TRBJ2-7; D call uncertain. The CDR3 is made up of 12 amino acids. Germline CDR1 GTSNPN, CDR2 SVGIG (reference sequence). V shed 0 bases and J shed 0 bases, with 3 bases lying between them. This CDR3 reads CAWSVSSYEQYF. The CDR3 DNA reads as TGTGCCTGGAGTGTCAGCTCCTACGAGCAGTACTTC.

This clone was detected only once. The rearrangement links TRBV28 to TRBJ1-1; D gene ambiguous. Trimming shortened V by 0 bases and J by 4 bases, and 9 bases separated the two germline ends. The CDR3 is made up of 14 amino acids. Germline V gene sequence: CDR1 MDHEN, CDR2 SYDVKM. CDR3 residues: CASSLWGSGTEAFF. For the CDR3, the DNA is TGTGCCAGCAGTTTATGGGGTTCGGGCACTGAAGCTTTCTTT.

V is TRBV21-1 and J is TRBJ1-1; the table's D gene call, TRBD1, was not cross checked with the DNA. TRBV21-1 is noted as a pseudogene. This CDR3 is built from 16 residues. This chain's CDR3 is CASSGRDRGRNTEAFF. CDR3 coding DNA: TGTGCCAGCAGCGGTCGGGACAGGGGACGGAACACTGAAGCTTTCTTT.

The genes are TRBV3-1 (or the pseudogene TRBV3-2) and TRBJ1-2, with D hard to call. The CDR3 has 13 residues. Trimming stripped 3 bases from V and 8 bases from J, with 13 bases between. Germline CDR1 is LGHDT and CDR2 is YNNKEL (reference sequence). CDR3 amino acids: CASSHGGVGGYTF. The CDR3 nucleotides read TGTGCCAGCAGCCACGGCGGGGTTGGGGGCTACACCTTC.

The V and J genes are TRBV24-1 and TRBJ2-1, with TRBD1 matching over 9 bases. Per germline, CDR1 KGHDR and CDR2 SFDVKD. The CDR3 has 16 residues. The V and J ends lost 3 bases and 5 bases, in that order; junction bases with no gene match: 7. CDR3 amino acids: CATSDPAGTGHNEQFF. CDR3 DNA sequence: TGTGCCACCAGTGATCCCGCCGGGACAGGGCACAATGAGCAGTTCTTC.

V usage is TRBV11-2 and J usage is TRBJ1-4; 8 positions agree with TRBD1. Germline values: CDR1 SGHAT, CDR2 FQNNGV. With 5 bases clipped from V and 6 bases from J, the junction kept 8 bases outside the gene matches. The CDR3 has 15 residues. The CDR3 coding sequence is TGTGCCAGCAGCCTACAGGACAGGGTCGATGAAAAACTGTTTTTT. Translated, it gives CASSLQDRVDEKLFF.

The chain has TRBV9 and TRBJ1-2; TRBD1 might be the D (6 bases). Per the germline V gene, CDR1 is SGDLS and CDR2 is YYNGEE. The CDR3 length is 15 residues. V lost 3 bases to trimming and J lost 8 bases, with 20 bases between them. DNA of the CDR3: TGTGCCAGCAGCGAGGGGGTGGAGCAGTCTGGCGGCTACACCTTC. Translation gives CASSEGVEQSGGYTF.